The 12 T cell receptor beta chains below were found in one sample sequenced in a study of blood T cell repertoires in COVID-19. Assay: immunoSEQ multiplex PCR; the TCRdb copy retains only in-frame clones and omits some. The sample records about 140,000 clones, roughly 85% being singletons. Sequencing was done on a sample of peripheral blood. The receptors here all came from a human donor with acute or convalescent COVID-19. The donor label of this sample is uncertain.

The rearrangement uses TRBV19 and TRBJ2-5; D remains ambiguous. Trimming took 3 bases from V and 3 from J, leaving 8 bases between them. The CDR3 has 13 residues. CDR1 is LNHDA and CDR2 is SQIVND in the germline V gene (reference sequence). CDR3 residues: CASSMQLKETQYF. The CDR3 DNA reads TGTGCCAGTAGTATGCAACTAAAAGAGACCCAGTACTTC.

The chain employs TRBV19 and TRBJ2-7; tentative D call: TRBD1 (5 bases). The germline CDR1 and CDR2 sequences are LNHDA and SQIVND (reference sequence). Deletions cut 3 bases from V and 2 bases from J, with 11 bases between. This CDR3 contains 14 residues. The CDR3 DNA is TGTGCCAGTAGTATTAAGTGGGGCCCCTACGAGCAGTACTTC. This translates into CASSIKWGPYEQYF. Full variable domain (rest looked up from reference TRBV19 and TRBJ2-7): DGGITQSPKYLFRKEGQNVTLSCEQNLNHDAMYWYRQDPGQGLRLIYYSQIVNDFQKGDIAEGYSVSREKKESFPLTVTSAQKNPTAFYLCASSIKWGPYEQYFGPGTRLTVT.

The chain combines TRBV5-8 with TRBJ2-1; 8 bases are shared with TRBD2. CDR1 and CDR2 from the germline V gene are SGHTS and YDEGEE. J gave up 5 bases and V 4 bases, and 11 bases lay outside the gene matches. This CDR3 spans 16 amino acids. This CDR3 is CASSHPNGGAHNEQFF. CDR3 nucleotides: TGTGCCAGCAGCCATCCCAACGGGGGGGCCCACAATGAGCAGTTCTTC.

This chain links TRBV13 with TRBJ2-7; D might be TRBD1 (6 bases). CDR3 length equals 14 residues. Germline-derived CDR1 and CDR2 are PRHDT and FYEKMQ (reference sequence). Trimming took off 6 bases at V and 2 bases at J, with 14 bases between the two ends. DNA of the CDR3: TGTGCCAGCAGACAAGAAGGGACAACCTACGAGCAGTACTTC. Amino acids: CASRQEGTTYEQYF. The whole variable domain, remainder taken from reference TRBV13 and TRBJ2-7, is AAGVIQSPRHLIKEKRETATLKCYPIPRHDTVYWYQQGPGQDPQFLISFYEKMQSDKGSIPDRFSAQQFSDYHSELNMSSLELGDSALYFCASRQEGTTYEQYFGPGTRLTVT.

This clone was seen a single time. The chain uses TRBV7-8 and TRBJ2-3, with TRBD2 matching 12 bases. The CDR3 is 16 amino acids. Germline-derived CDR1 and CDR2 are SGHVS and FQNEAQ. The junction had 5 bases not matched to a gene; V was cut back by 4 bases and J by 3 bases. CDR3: CASSWGLAGGTDTQYF. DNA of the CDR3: TGTGCCAGCAGCTGGGGACTAGCGGGTGGGACAGATACGCAGTATTTT.

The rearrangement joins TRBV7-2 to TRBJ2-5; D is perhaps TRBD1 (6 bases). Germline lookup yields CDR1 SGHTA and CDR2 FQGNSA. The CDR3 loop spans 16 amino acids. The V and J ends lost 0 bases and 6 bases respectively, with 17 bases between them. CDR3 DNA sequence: TGTGCCAGCAGCTTAGCAGTTGGGGTCAGGGGAAAGACCCAGTACTTC. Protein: CASSLAVGVRGKTQYF.

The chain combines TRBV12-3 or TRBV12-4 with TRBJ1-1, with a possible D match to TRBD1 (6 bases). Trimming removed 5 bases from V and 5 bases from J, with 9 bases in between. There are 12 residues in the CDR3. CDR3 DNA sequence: TGTGCCAGCAGTGCAACAGGGACTGAAGCTTTCTTT. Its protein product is CASSATGTEAFF.

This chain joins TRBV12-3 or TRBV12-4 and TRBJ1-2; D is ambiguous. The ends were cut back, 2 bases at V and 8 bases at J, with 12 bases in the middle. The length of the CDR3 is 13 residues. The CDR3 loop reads CASSLRGPEGYTF. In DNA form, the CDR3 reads TGTGCCAGCAGTTTACGAGGGCCAGAGGGCTACACCTTC.

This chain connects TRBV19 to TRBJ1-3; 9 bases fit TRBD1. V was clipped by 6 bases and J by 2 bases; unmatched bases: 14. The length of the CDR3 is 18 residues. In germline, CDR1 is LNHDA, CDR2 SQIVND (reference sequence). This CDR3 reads CASSRGTGKALTGNTIYF. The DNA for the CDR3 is TGTGCCAGTAGCCGCGGGACAGGGAAGGCTTTGACTGGAAACACCATATATTTT. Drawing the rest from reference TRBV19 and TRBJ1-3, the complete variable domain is DGGITQSPKYLFRKEGQNVTLSCEQNLNHDAMYWYRQDPGQGLRLIYYSQIVNDFQKGDIAEGYSVSREKKESFPLTVTSAQKNPTAFYLCASSRGTGKALTGNTIYFGEGSWLTVV.

The CDR3: CSVEGWPGLAGGSRFRQFF. For the CDR3, the DNA is TGCAGCGTTGAAGGTTGGCCGGGACTAGCGGGAGGTAGTCGGTTTAGGCAGTTCTTC. The rearrangement links TRBV29-1 to TRBJ2-1; 15 bases map to TRBD2. This CDR3 is 19 amino acids long. Germline V CDR1 and CDR2: SQVTM, ANQGSEA. The V and J ends lost 1 base and 12 bases, in that order; junction bases with no gene match: 19.

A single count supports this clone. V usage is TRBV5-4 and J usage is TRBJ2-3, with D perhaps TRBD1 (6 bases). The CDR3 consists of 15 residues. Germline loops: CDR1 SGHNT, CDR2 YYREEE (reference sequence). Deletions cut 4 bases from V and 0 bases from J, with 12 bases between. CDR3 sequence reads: CASSRDISSTDTQYF. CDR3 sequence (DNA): TGTGCCAGCAGCCGGGACATCTCTAGCACAGATACGCAGTATTTT.

The CDR3 reads CASTPRGSTDTQYF. CDR3 DNA sequence: TGTGCCAGCACGCCTCGGGGGAGCACAGATACGCAGTATTTT. The rearrangement links TRBV11-1 to TRBJ2-3, with D maybe TRBD2 (6 bases). With 7 bases removed from V and 0 bases from J, the gap between germline ends came to 11 bases. From germline, CDR1 is SGHAT and CDR2 FQDESV (reference sequence). The length of the CDR3 is 14 residues.